This is a list of T cell receptor beta chains from one sample in a study of blood T cell repertoires in COVID-19. Here immunoSEQ multiplex PCR was the method, and the copy in TCRdb shows in-frame clones only, minus some. Among around 28,000 clones, 80% to 90% were seen once, and the ten largest hold about 29%. The source material was peripheral blood. Receptor source: a woman of 80 years or more with COVID-19, enrolled during active disease. Each CDR3 is given with its conserved first and last residue. A D gene is named only where the DNA matches it firmly. Only some rows state a clone size, as once, few, many or a class for expanded clones.

V gene	J gene	clone size	D gene	CDR3 protein	CDR3 DNA
TRBV12-5	TRBJ2-3	NA	TRBD1	CASGLVDRSSTDTQYF	TGTGCTAGTGGTTTGGTGGACAGGAGTAGCACAGATACGCAGTATTTT
TRBV30	TRBJ2-5	few	NA	CAWGPGVETQYF	TGTGCCTGGGGCCCGGGGGTGGAGACCCAGTACTTC
TRBV5-6	TRBJ1-6	NA	TRBD1	CASSLTGGSNSPLHF	TGTGCCAGCAGCTTGACAGGGGGCTCAAATTCACCCCTCCACTTT
TRBV18	TRBJ2-1	NA	TRBD2	CASSPLITSGEYNEQFF	TGTGCCAGCTCCCCGCTCATAACTAGCGGGGAGTACAATGAGCAGTTCTTC
TRBV9	TRBJ1-1	NA	TRBD1	CASSVGPRQGAGAEAFF	TGTGCCAGCAGCGTAGGTCCGCGACAGGGGGCAGGAGCTGAAGCTTTCTTT
TRBV3-1/TRBV3-2	TRBJ1-1	NA	TRBD1	CASSLQTGGGEAFF	TGTGCCAGCAGCCTCCAGACAGGGGGGGGTGAAGCTTTCTTT
TRBV5-1	TRBJ2-5	NA	NA	CASSFRDGETQYF	TGCGCCAGCAGCTTTCGGGATGGCGAGACCCAGTACTTC
TRBV3-1/TRBV3-2	TRBJ2-3	NA	TRBD2	CASSPSGGGTDTQYF	TGTGCCAGCAGCCCTAGCGGGGGTGGCACAGATACGCAGTATTTT
TRBV10-3	TRBJ2-1	NA	NA	CAISESPRPPYNEQFF	TGTGCCATCAGTGAGTCGCCTAGGCCTCCTTACAATGAGCAGTTCTTC
TRBV7-9	TRBJ2-1	NA	TRBD2	CASSNPLAGGAYNEQFF	TGTGCCAGCAGCAACCCACTAGCGGGGGGGGCATACAATGAGCAGTTCTTC
TRBV5-1	TRBJ2-2	once	TRBD2	CASSGGLAGPTGELFF	TGCGCCAGCAGCGGGGGACTAGCGGGGCCTACCGGGGAGCTGTTTTTT
TRBV6-5	TRBJ2-7	NA	NA	CASSDAGGNYEQYF	TGTGCCAGCAGCGACGCCGGGGGAAACTACGAGCAGTACTTC
TRBV2	TRBJ1-1	NA	NA	CASSAQMNTEAFF	TGTGCCAGCAGTGCACAGATGAACACTGAAGCTTTCTTT
TRBV2	TRBJ1-6	few	NA	CASSLESSYNSPLHF	TGTGCCAGCAGCTTAGAGAGCTCCTATAATTCACCCCTCCACTTT
TRBV5-1	TRBJ2-3	NA	TRBD2	CASSPTSGGARTDTQYF	TGCGCCAGCAGCCCCACTAGCGGGGGGGCTCGCACAGATACGCAGTATTTT